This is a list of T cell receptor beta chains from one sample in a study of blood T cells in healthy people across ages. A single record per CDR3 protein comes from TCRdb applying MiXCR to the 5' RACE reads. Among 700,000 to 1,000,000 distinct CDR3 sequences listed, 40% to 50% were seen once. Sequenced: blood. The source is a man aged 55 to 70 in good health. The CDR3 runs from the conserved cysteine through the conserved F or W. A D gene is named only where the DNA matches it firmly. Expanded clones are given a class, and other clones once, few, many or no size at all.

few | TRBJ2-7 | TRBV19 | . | CASSMKPGEQYF | TGTGCCAGTAGTATGAAGCCGGGCGAGCAGTACTTC
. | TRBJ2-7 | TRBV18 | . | CASSRGQTRSSYEQYF | TGTGCCAGCTCACGCGGACAAACCAGGAGCTCCTACGAGCAGTACTTC
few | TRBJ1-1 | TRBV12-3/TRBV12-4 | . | CASSFRGSTEAFF | TGTGCCAGCAGTTTTCGGGGGAGCACTGAAGCTTTCTTT
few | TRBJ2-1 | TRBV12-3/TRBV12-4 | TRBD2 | CASSLFYGTSGFNEQFF | TGTGCCAGCAGTTTGTTCTACGGGACTAGCGGGTTCAATGAGCAGTTCTTC
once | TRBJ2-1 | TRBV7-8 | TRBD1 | CASRVGTGTVNEQFF | TGTGCCAGCAGAGTAGGGACAGGGACGGTCAATGAGCAGTTCTTC
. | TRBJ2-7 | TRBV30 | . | CVWSKQKSEQYF | TGTGTCTGGAGTAAGCAGAAGAGCGAGCAGTACTTC
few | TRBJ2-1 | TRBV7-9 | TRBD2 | CASSFTGGGKNNEQFF | TGTGCCAGTAGCTTTACTGGGGGGGGGAAGAACAATGAGCAGTTCTTC
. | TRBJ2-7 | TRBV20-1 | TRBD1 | CSASGTGAGSYEQYF | TGCAGTGCTTCCGGGACAGGGGCGGGCTCCTACGAGCAGTACTTC
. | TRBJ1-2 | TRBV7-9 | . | CASSVRQATNYGYPF | TGTGCCAGCAGCGTTAGACAGGCCACTAACTATGGCTACCCCTTC
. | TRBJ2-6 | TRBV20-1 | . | CSARAAGDSGANVLTF | TGCAGTGCTAGGGCTGCAGGGGACTCTGGGGCCAACGTCCTGACTTTC
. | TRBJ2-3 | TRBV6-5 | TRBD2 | CASRHEASGGTDTQYF | TGTGCCAGCAGACACGAAGCTAGCGGTGGCACAGATACGCAGTATTTT
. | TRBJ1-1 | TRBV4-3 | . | CASSQVGSGTNTEAFF | TGCGCCAGCAGCCAAGTCGGGTCAGGGACGAACACTGAAGCTTTCTTT
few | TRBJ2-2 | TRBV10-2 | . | CASSDRAGPTTGELFF | TGCGCCAGCAGTGATCGGGCAGGGCCTACCACCGGGGAGCTGTTTTTT
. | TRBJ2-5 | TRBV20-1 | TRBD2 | CSARLQRTGGETQYF | TGCAGTGCTAGACTACAGCGGACCGGGGGGGAGACCCAGTACTTC
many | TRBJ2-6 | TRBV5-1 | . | CASSLVDSGANVLTF | TGCGCCAGCAGCTTAGTGGACTCTGGGGCCAACGTCCTGACTTTC
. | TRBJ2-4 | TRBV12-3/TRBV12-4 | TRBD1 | CASNSWGQGNIQYF | TGTGCCAGCAACTCCTGGGGACAGGGGAACATTCAGTACTTC
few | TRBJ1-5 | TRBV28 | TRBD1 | CASKNTGTGGGGFQPQHF | TGTGCCAGCAAGAACACCGGGACAGGGGGCGGCGGGTTTCAGCCCCAGCATTTT
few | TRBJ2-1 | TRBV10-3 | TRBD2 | CAISEGGGARNEQFF | TGTGCCATCAGTGAGGGCGGGGGGGCCCGCAATGAGCAGTTCTTC
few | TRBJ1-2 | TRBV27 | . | CASTRSYGRGYTF | TGTGCCAGCACAAGGAGCTACGGCCGGGGCTACACCTTC
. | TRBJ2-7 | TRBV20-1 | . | CSANRDSYEQYF | TGCAGTGCCAACAGGGACTCCTACGAGCAGTACTTC
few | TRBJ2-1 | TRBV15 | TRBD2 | CATSRGLAGGLEQFF | TGTGCCACCAGCAGGGGACTAGCGGGGGGTCTCGAGCAGTTCTTC
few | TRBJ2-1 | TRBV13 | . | CASSLGGPRGQFF | TGTGCCAGCAGCTTAGGCGGACCCAGGGGGCAGTTCTTC
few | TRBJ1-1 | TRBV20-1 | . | CSARVPTEAFF | TGCAGTGCTAGGGTCCCCACTGAAGCTTTCTTT
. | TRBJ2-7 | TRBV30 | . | CAWSVDGVYYEQYF | TGTGCCTGGAGTGTAGACGGGGTATACTACGAGCAGTACTTC
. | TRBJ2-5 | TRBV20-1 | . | CSSSGRPELREQYF | TGCAGCTCCTCGGGGAGGCCAGAATTGCGTGAGCAGTACTTC
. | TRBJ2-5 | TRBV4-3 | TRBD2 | CASSQDSPSGQETQYF | TGCGCCAGCAGCCAAGACTCGCCTAGCGGCCAAGAGACCCAGTACTTC
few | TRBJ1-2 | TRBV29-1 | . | CSVVDGGYYGYTF | TGCAGCGTGGTGGACGGAGGGTACTATGGCTACACCTTC
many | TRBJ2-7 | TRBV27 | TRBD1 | CASSLTGNEQYF | TGTGCCAGCAGTTTGACAGGGAACGAGCAGTACTTC